This TCR beta chain was retrieved from a study of early T cells in non-severe SARS-CoV-2 infection (dated by TCRdb to about 2021). Regarding the complete study: TCR sequencing used bulk RNA from unsorted whole blood, so alpha and beta chains could not be paired.

The sample holds many counts of this clonotype. What this receptor recognizes is not known. It has no much larger one-base neighbor in the sample; base qualities were not kept. A case-control design nested within a healthcare worker cohort in London, UK, was used, with weekly nasopharyngeal swab PCR tests and blood sampling performed. Healthcare workers were recruited during the week of the UK lockdown, between 23 and 31 March 2020, and followed weekly for up to about 15 weeks. Trimming removed 1 base from V and 5 bases from J, leaving 15 bases between the germline ends. Its CDR3 holds 16 amino acids, cysteine through phenylalanine. Left in the record is the CDR3 DNA by itself, 48 bases read in frame from the first base. For CDR1 and CDR2, the germline V gene (reference sequence) lists DFQATT and SNEGSKA. Broad study findings and their caveats: VDJdb matching was skewed toward anti-spike CD8 responses and likely underestimated virus-specific expansions, missing private and CD4 specificities.

The library was built by means of 5' RACE. This sample was sequenced with a NextSeq 500. In the TCR library protocol, unique molecular identifiers were attached to individual cDNA molecules to correct for PCR bias and sequencing error. TCR alpha and beta chains were both sequenced, and the abundances of alpha and beta sequences in each sample were closely correlated with each other. In the source study's methods: Decombinator V4 was used to annotate TCR sequences for V gene, J gene and CDR3. Expanded TCRs were defined as changing significantly between any two time points under a Poisson model with p below 0.0001. Abundances of TCRs were expressed as counts per million after normalisation to the total number of TCRs sequenced in each sample. MAIT TCRs were defined by TRAV1-2 paired with TRAJ12, TRAJ20 or TRAJ33, and iNKT TCRs by TRAV10 paired with TRAJ18. VDJdb, accessed 1 November 2021, was searched for CMV, EBV and SARS-CoV-2 annotated TCRs, with TCRs annotated for multiple antigens excluded. TCRdb took the public reads, trimmed them with fastp at Q25, ran MiXCR for clone calling and kept in-frame beta chains. Rows with one shared CDR3 protein collapse into an entry with the most common genes and DNA. The V and J calls and clone size come from TCRdb's table, not from the authors' own analysis. A total of tens of thousands of distinct CDR3 sequences appear in this sample, 15% of them only once. The ten largest clones capture about 9.1% of the sample.

This sequence originates from an adult who was a healthcare worker with PCR-confirmed SARS-CoV-2 infection or an uninfected control (not recorded which). Recombination connected TRBV20-1 to TRBJ1-6; no confident D gene assignment can be made. This material consisted of whole blood, taken at baseline. The CDR3 corresponds to CSARVGKAYDNSPLHF. The DNA reads as follows: TGCAGTGCTAGAGTCGGGAAGGCATATGATAATTCACCCCTCCACTTT.